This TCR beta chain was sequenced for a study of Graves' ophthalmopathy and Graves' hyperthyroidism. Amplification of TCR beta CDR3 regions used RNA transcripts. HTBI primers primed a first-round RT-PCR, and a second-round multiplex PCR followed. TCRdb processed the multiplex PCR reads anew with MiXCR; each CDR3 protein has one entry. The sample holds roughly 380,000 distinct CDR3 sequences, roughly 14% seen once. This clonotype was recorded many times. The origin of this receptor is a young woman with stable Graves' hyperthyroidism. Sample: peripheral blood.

The CDR3 spells CASSNAGDQPQHF. CDR3 coding DNA: TGTGCCAGCAGCAATGCAGGGGACCAGCCCCAGCATTTT. V is TRBV12-3 or TRBV12-4 and J is TRBJ1-5; maybe TRBD1 (6 bases). The CDR3 contains 13 residues. Trimming cost V 6 bases and J 7 bases, with 13 bases left between them.